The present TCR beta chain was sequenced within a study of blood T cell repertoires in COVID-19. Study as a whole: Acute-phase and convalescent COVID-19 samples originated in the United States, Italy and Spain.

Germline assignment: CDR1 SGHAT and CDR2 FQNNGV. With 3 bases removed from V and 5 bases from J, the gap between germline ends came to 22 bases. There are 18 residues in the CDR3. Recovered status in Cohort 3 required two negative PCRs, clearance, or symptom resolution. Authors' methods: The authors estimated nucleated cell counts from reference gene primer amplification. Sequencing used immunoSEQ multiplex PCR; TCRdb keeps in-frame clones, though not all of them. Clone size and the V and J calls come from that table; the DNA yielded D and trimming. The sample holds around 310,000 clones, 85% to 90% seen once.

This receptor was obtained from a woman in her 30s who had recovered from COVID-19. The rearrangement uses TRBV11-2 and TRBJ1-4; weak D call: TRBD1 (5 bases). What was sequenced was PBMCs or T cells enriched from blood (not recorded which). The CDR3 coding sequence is TGTGCCAGCAGCTTGCTAATTCGTCGGGGGAGGGAGAATGAAAAACTGTTTTTT. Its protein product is CASSLLIRRGRENEKLFF.